This TCR beta chain appears in the sequencing data of a study of control samples from healthy donors and cancer patients. The CDR3 has 16 residues. The germline gives CDR1 SGHTS, CDR2 YDEGEE. V gave up 4 bases and J gave up 2 bases; unmatched junction bases: 7. Profiled with immunoSEQ multiplex PCR; TCRdb holds only in-frame clones, not every one. This table holds around 150,000 clones, roughly 94% found once. The receptor was isolated from a woman aged 40 to 50 in good health. The V gene is TRBV5-8, the J gene TRBJ2-1; TRBD1 matches 9 bases. The sample taken for sequencing was blood. Written as DNA, the CDR3 is TGTGCCAGCAGCATAGGACAGGGGCTCGCCTACAATGAGCAGTTCTTC. Amino acid sequence: CASSIGQGLAYNEQFF.